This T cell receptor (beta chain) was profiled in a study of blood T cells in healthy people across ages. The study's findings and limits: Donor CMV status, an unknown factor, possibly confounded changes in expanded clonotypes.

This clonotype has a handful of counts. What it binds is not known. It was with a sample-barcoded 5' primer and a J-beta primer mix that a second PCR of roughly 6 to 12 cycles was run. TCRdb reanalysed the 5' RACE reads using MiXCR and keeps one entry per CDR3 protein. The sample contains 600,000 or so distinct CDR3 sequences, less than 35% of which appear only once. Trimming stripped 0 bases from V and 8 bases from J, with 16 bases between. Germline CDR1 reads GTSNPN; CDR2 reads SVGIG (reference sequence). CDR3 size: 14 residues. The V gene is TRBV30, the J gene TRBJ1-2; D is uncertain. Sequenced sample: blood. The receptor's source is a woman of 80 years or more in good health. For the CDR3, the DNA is TGTGCCTGGAGTGTACGACTGGCCGACCAAGGCTACACCTTC. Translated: CAWSVRLADQGYTF.